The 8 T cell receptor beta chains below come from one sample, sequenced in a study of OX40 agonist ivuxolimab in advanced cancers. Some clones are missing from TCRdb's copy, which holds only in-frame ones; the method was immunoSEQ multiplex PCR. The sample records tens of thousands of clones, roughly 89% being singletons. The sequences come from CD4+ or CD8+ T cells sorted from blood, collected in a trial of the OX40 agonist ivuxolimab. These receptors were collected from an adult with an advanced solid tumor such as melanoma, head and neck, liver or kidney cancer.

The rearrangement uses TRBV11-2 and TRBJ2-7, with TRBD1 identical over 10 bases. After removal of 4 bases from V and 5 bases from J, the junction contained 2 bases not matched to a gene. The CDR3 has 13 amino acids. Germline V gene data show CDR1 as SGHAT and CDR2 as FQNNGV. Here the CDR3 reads CASSWGQGNEQYF. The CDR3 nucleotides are TGTGCCAGCAGCTGGGGACAGGGGAACGAGCAGTACTTC.

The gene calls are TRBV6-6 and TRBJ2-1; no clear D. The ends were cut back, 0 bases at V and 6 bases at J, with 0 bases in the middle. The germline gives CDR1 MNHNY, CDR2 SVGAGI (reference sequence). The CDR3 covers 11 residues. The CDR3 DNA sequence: TGTGCCAGCAGTTACTCCAATGAGCAGTTCTTC. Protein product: CASSYSNEQFF.

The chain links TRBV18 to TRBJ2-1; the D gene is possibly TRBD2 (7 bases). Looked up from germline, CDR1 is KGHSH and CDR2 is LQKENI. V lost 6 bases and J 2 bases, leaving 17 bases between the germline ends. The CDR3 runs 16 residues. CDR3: CASSPAGATAYNEQFF. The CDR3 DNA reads TGTGCCAGCTCCCCTGCGGGGGCCACGGCCTACAATGAGCAGTTCTTC.

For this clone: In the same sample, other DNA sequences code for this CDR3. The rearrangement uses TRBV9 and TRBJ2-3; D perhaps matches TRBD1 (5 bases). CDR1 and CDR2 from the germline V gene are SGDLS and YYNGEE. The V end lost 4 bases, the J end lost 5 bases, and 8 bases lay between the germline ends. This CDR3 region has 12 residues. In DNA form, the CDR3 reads TGTGCCAGCAGCTCCCAGGGAGATACGCAGTATTTT. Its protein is CASSSQGDTQYF.

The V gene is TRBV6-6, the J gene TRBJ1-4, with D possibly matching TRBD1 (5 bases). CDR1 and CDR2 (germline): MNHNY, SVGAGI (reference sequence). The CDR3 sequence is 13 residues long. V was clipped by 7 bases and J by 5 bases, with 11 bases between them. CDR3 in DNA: TGTGCCAGCACCCAGGGCACAAATGAAAAACTGTTTTTT. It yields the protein CASTQGTNEKLFF.

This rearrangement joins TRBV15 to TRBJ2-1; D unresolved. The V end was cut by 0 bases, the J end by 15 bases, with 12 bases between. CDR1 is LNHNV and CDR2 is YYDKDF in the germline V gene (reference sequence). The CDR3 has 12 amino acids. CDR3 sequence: CATSRDRTMGFF. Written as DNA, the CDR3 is TGTGCCACCAGCAGAGATCGTACTATGGGGTTCTTC.

CDR3 in amino acids: CSVADFYEQYF. DNA for the CDR3: TGCAGCGTTGCGGATTTCTACGAGCAGTACTTC. J is TRBJ2-7 and V is TRBV29-1; D remains unclear. The CDR3 is 11 residues long. In germline, CDR1 is SQVTM, CDR2 ANQGSEA. The ends were cut back, 4 bases at V and 3 bases at J, with 7 bases in the middle.

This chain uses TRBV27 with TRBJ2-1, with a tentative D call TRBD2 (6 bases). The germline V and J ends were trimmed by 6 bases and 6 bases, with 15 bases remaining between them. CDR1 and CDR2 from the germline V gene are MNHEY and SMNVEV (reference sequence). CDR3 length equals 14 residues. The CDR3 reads CASSRDSVPNEQFF. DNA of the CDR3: TGTGCCAGCAGCCGGGACTCCGTACCCAATGAGCAGTTCTTC.